One sample yielded the 11 T cell receptor beta chains listed below, sequenced in a study of blood T cell repertoires in COVID-19. Produced via immunoSEQ multiplex PCR; TCRdb's table is partial and in-frame only. This sample yields more than 200,000 clones, of which about 88% are seen a single time; more than 1.5% belongs to the top ten. Sequences were obtained from peripheral blood. The receptors shown here come from a man between 65 and 85 years old with acute or convalescent COVID-19.

The chain is built from TRBV4-2 and TRBJ1-1; weak D call: TRBD1 (6 bases). The ends were cut back, 2 bases at V and 5 bases at J, with 9 bases in the middle. The CDR3 totals 13 residues. Germline CDR1 reads LGHNA; CDR2 reads YNFKEQ. The CDR3 nucleotides read TGTGCCAGCAGCCAAAATACAGGGACTGAAGCTTTCTTT. This gives the protein CASSQNTGTEAFF.

The chain is built from TRBV3-1 (or the pseudogene TRBV3-2) and TRBJ1-1; the D gene is possibly TRBD1 (5 bases). Deletions cut 1 base from V and 2 bases from J, with 11 bases between. CDR1 and CDR2 (germline): LGHDT, YNNKEL (reference sequence). CDR3 size: 15 residues. CDR3 loop: CASSQGGAINTEAFF. In nucleotides, the CDR3 is TGTGCCAGCAGCCAAGGCGGGGCGATTAACACTGAAGCTTTCTTT.

The chain combines TRBV19 with TRBJ1-2; 11 bases are shared with TRBD1. Unmatched junction bases numbered 10, after V lost 7 bases and J lost 6 bases. The germline gives CDR1 LNHDA, CDR2 SQIVND (reference sequence). The CDR3 is 15 amino acids. CDR3: CASTTDRGPYNGYTF. The DNA of the CDR3 is TGTGCCAGTACCACGGACAGGGGGCCATATAATGGCTACACCTTC.

This clone showed up just once. The chain combines TRBV7-9 with TRBJ2-5; D possibly corresponds to TRBD1 (6 bases). This CDR3 comprises 15 residues. CDR1 SEHNR and CDR2 FQNEAQ come from the germline V gene (reference sequence). V lost 1 base and J 5 bases, leaving 14 bases between the germline ends. CDR3 protein: CASSLETGLGETQYF. In DNA form, the CDR3 reads TGTGCCAGCAGCTTAGAAACAGGGCTGGGGGAGACCCAGTACTTC.

The V gene is TRBV5-4, the J gene TRBJ2-4, with TRBD2 matching 7 bases. The germline V gene encodes CDR1 SGHNT and CDR2 YYREEE (reference sequence). V was pared by 4 bases and J by 5 bases, with 6 bases of the junction left unmatched. The CDR3 extends over 14 amino acids. The CDR3 sequence is CASSPKGGENIQYF. CDR3 DNA sequence: TGTGCCAGCAGCCCTAAGGGAGGGGAAAACATTCAGTACTTC.

This clone has more than one count but fewer than ten. V and J are TRBV5-1 and TRBJ2-5, with 10 bases matching TRBD2. Germline trimming cut 5 bases from V and 0 bases from J; bases unmatched to any gene: 4. The CDR3 sequence is 15 residues long. Germline V CDR1 and CDR2: SGHRS, YFSETQ. The chain's CDR3 is CASRELAGHQETQYF. Here the CDR3 DNA reads TGCGCCAGCAGGGAACTAGCGGGACACCAAGAGACCCAGTACTTC.

The chain links TRBV5-4 to TRBJ2-7; TRBD2 matches at 10 bases. V shed 1 base, J shed 1 base, and the junction held 2 bases outside the gene matches. CDR3 length equals 15 residues. Germline values: CDR1 SGHNT, CDR2 YYREEE (reference sequence). CDR3 sequence: CASSLKLAGSYEQYF. The CDR3 DNA sequence: TGTGCCAGCAGCTTGAAACTAGCGGGATCCTACGAGCAGTACTTC.

Points on this clone: Other DNA variants within this sample encode the same CDR3. The chain links TRBV20-1 to TRBJ2-1; the D is unclear. CDR1 and CDR2 from the germline V gene are DFQATT and SNEGSKA (reference sequence). The CDR3 extends over 11 amino acids. Trimming removed 3 bases at V and 4 bases at J, with 4 bases between. DNA of the CDR3: TGCAGTGCTAGGACATACAATGAGCAGTTCTTC. Residues: CSARTYNEQFF.

The chain couples TRBV10-3 to TRBJ2-7, with D possibly TRBD1 on 6 matching bases. CDR3 size: 16 residues. V was trimmed by 3 bases and J by 2 bases, leaving 17 bases between them. Germline V gene sequence: CDR1 ENHRY, CDR2 SYGVKD. CDR3 sequence: CAISEQDSLKTYEQYF. In nucleotides, the CDR3 is TGTGCCATCAGTGAACAGGACAGTTTGAAAACCTACGAGCAGTACTTC.

V gene TRBV19 combines with J gene TRBJ2-5; 10 bases fit TRBD1. The CDR3 covers 15 residues. Per the germline V gene, CDR1 is LNHDA and CDR2 is SQIVND (reference sequence). Germline trimming cut 6 bases from V and 4 bases from J; bases unmatched to any gene: 8. As DNA, the CDR3 is TGTGCCAGTAGCTGGACAGGGGGTCTGGGAGAGACCCAGTACTTC. Translation: CASSWTGGLGETQYF. The variable domain in full, completed from reference TRBV19 and TRBJ2-5, reads DGGITQSPKYLFRKEGQNVTLSCEQNLNHDAMYWYRQDPGQGLRLIYYSQIVNDFQKGDIAEGYSVSREKKESFPLTVTSAQKNPTAFYLCASSWTGGLGETQYFGPGTRLLVL.

The gene calls are TRBV7-9 and TRBJ2-1, with 9 bases lining up with TRBD1. V shed 5 bases and J 5 bases; nucleotides not matched to a gene: 13. Germline CDR1 and CDR2: SEHNR and FQNEAQ (reference sequence). The CDR3 runs to 17 residues. CDR3 residues: CASSPRTGAYGDNEQFF. For the CDR3, the DNA is TGTGCCAGCAGCCCTAGGACAGGGGCTTATGGGGACAATGAGCAGTTCTTC.